This TCR beta chain was identified during a study of tumor-infiltrating lymphocytes in primary liver carcinoma. Across the study: These were node-negative, non-metastatic T1-T3 tumors of roughly 4.2 to 10 cm.

Remarks on this clonotype: The antigen is unknown.

Study-wide points: Tumor-blood pairs (like tumor-adjacent pairs) overlapped less than tumor region pairs did.

TCR beta cDNA was made from 500 ng total RNA with a constant-region primer. Libraries for TCR beta were built through three nested multiplex PCR rounds, which together made up a slightly modified ARM-PCR procedure. Researchers ran the first two PCR rounds for approximately 9 cycles each with TRBV1-TRBV30 forward primers and a C-beta reverse primer. TCRdb re-analysed the multiplex PCR reads in MiXCR, keeping a single row per CDR3 protein. The data show fewer than 400,000 distinct CDR3 sequences, around three fifths seen once. The authors took blood RNA from unsorted whole blood and also extracted germline DNA. Patients showed chronic HBV infection and an absence of prior treatment. The CDR3 loop spans 17 amino acids. Germline CDR1 SGHRS, CDR2 YFSETQ. The V and J ends lost 4 bases and 4 bases respectively, with 18 bases between them.

This sequence originates from a man aged 35-49 years with primary liver carcinoma and hepatitis B virus infection. Sample: peripheral blood. This rearrangement joins TRBV5-1 to TRBJ2-6, with D perhaps TRBD1 (5 bases). The CDR3 nucleotides are TGCGCCAGCAGCAGTGACAGCCCTCATGCCGGGGCCAACGTCCTGACTTTC. Encoded protein: CASSSDSPHAGANVLTF. Filled out from reference TRBV5-1 and TRBJ2-6, the complete variable domain reads KAGVTQTPRYLIKTRGQQVTLSCSPISGHRSVSWYQQTPGQGLQFLFEYFSETQRNKGNFPGRFSGRQFSNSRSEMNVSTLELGDSALYLCASSSDSPHAGANVLTFGAGSRLTVL.